The 18 T cell receptor beta chains below were found in one sample sequenced in a study of monozygotic twins with inflammatory bowel disease. TCRdb re-called the 5' RACE reads; every CDR3 protein appears as one record, without DNA. The specimen's table records about 420,000 distinct CDR3 sequences. Sample: blood. The origin of the receptors is a human donor with ulcerative colitis or Crohn's disease, or a healthy co-twin of an affected twin (not recorded which).

The rearrangement joins TRBV5-1 to TRBJ1-1; TCRdb outputs TRBD1, but without DNA this stays unchecked. There are 13 residues in the CDR3. The germline CDR1 and CDR2 sequences are SGHRS and YFSETQ. The chain's CDR3 is CASSFSGTPEAFF.

The chain recombines TRBV2 with TRBJ2-1; lacking DNA, the TRBD1 call made by TCRdb goes unchecked. Germline CDR1 SNHLY, CDR2 FYNNEI. The CDR3 is 15 residues long. The CDR3 region is CASRETGGPYNEQFF.

This chain uses TRBV12-3 or TRBV12-4 with TRBJ2-7. This CDR3 has 12 amino acids. The CDR3 sequence: CASSFPPREQYF.

The chain recombines TRBV29-1 with TRBJ2-3; checking the TCRdb D call of TRBD1 is not possible without DNA. This CDR3 has 14 residues. Germline CDR1 and CDR2: SQVTM and ANQGSEA. The chain's CDR3 is CSVVPGTGSDTQYF.

V is TRBV2 and J is TRBJ2-1. The CDR3 sequence is 12 residues long. Germline values: CDR1 SNHLY, CDR2 FYNNEI. The CDR3 reads CASSEYNNEQFF.

The chain uses TRBV24-1 and TRBJ2-1; TCRdb names TRBD1, which stays unverified in the absence of DNA. The germline gives CDR1 KGHDR, CDR2 SFDVKD. This CDR3 is built from 17 residues. The CDR3 sequence: CATSDADSPGAYNEQFF.

The chain links TRBV29-1 to TRBJ2-6; TCRdb indicates TRBD1, and absent DNA this call remains unverified. The CDR3 runs 16 residues. Germline loops: CDR1 SQVTM, CDR2 ANQGSEA. This CDR3 reads CSVAGTDKSGANVLTF.

J is TRBJ1-2 and V is TRBV6-4; TCRdb names TRBD1, which stays unverified in the absence of DNA. The CDR3 length is 14 residues. Germline V gene sequence: CDR1 MRHNA, CDR2 SNTAGT. CDR3 in amino acids: CASSPQKGNYGYTF.

The genes are TRBV14 and TRBJ2-5; there is no DNA to check the TCRdb D call of TRBD1. Germline CDR1 and CDR2: SGHDN and FVKESK. CDR3 length: 17 residues. The chain's CDR3 is CASSQGHRIPYQETQYF.

The chain carries TRBV4-3 and TRBJ1-1. Germline V CDR1 and CDR2: LGHNA, YSLEER. CDR3 size: 13 residues. The CDR3 loop is CASSQEQNTEAFF.

The chain has TRBV4-1 and TRBJ2-4; the D call from TCRdb, TRBD2, cannot be confirmed without DNA. The CDR3 is made up of 16 amino acids. The germline CDR1 and CDR2 sequences are MGHRA and YSYEKL. This CDR3 is CASSQVASGSSNIQYF.

The gene calls are TRBV6-2 or TRBV6-3 and TRBJ2-1; without DNA, the TCRdb call of TRBD2 cannot be checked. This CDR3 region has 16 residues. Germline V CDR1 and CDR2: MNHEY, SVGEGT. CDR3 region: CASSYPLAGGAYEQFF.

CDR3: CASSNLDTQYF. The V gene is TRBV19, the J gene TRBJ2-3. The CDR3 spans 11 residues. From germline, CDR1 is LNHDA and CDR2 SQIVND (reference sequence).

The chain joins TRBV2 to TRBJ2-1. Germline V gene sequence: CDR1 SNHLY, CDR2 FYNNEI. This CDR3 is built from 15 residues. CDR3 sequence: CASSAVASSYNEQFF.

The CDR3 loop reads CASSSRLVDTQYF. This rearrangement joins TRBV6-6 to TRBJ2-3; TCRdb proposes TRBD2, but this gene call is untestable without DNA. The CDR3 contains 13 residues. Germline V gives CDR1 MNHNY, CDR2 SVGAGI (reference sequence).

The chain recombines TRBV20-1 with TRBJ1-2. The CDR3 runs 13 residues. Germline V gives CDR1 DFQATT, CDR2 SNEGSKA (reference sequence). CDR3 protein: CSAKGSPRNGYTF.

V is TRBV11-1 and J is TRBJ2-1; the D call of TRBD2 rests on TCRdb alone, since no DNA is present to check it. Germline CDR1 SGHAT, CDR2 FQDESV (reference sequence). CDR3 length equals 18 residues. The CDR3 loop is CASSLSQGLAESPNEQFF.

V gene TRBV6-5 combines with J gene TRBJ1-1; TCRdb's D call, TRBD1, is unchecked because there is no DNA. The CDR3 runs 15 residues. Germline V gene sequence: CDR1 MNHEY, CDR2 SVGAGI. The CDR3 loop is CASSYLRGSGTEAFF.